The source of this T cell receptor beta chain is a study of shared clonotypes between healthy human individuals. Study-level points and caveats: Generally, naive subsets came out with larger estimated richness than memory subsets.

In the case of this clone: Its antigen is as yet unknown.

Germline CDR1 is SGHRS and CDR2 is YFSETQ. Between the trimmed V and J ends, which lost 2 bases and 0 bases, there was a span of 11 bases. The CDR3 is 15 residues long. Only in-frame clones appear in the TCRdb table, and some are missing; sequencing was by immunoSEQ multiplex PCR. This sample has 600,000 to 750,000 clones; about three quarters occur once, and the top ten carry 1.8%. The sequence derives from a woman aged 25 to 39 in good health. The chain couples TRBV5-1 to TRBJ1-2; possible D gene TRBD1, 5 bases. Material for sequencing was memory CD4+ T cells sorted from blood. Subset reported: CD45RA-negative fraction. In nucleotides, the CDR3 is TGCGCCAGCAGCTTCGGGACGGATGCTAACTATGGCTACACCTTC. This encodes CASSFGTDANYGYTF.